This T cell receptor beta chain was found in a study of shared clonotypes between healthy human individuals. About the research overall: The study drew on a couple of women and a few men aged 18 to 49 as donors.

Germline CDR1 SGHRS, CDR2 YFSETQ. J lost 6 bases, V lost 4 bases, and 9 bases had no gene match. The CDR3 is made up of 15 amino acids. Concerning this clone: Its target is unknown.

Repertoires were generated with immunoSEQ multiplex PCR, while TCRdb's copy carries only in-frame clones and drops some. The sample records about 990,000 clones, around 82% being singletons. Study results and limitations: Between a few donors, naive CD4 clonotypes were shared at a level of about 5.3%.

Free of recent acute infections or vaccinations, the donors were healthy HIV-negative adults. Into CD45RA+ naive and CD45RA-negative memory subsets, the CD4+ cells were split. J is TRBJ1-5 and V is TRBV5-1; 8 bases are shared with TRBD1. The source is a man aged 18 to 30 in good health. Some clones in this sample may be carry-over from other donors' samples. The material sequenced was memory CD4+ T cells from PBMCs. Subset meaning: CD45RA-negative fraction. The DNA for the CDR3 is TGCGCCAGCAGCCCCGGGACAGGATTTGGTCAGCCCCAGCATTTT. Translation: CASSPGTGFGQPQHF. The full variable domain, in which reference TRBV5-1 and TRBJ1-5 provide the parts outside the CDR3, is KAGVTQTPRYLIKTRGQQVTLSCSPISGHRSVSWYQQTPGQGLQFLFEYFSETQRNKGNFPGRFSGRQFSNSRSEMNVSTLELGDSALYLCASSPGTGFGQPQHFGDGTRLSIL.